This passage covers 23 T cell receptor beta chains from one sample sequenced in a study of response to subunit inactivated influenza vaccine. TCRdb re-called the RT-PCR reads through MiXCR, storing one row per CDR3 protein. Of about 520,000 distinct CDR3 sequences in the sample, 7.2% were seen once. The sample in question was PBMCs from blood, obtained less than 25 months after vaccination. Receptors were obtained from a man aged 50 to 75 who received an inactivated influenza vaccine.

This clonotype was seen only a few times. The chain recombines TRBV6-2 or TRBV6-3 with TRBJ2-7; 10 nucleotides line up with TRBD1. The V and J ends lost 8 bases and 5 bases, in that order; junction bases with no gene match: 21. This CDR3 is built from 18 residues. Germline V CDR1 and CDR2: MNHEY, SVGEGT. CDR3 DNA sequence: TGTGCCAGCCGATACCGGGACAGGGGCCTTAGATATGCCCACGAGCAGTACTTC. Translation: CASRYRDRGLRYAHEQYF.

This clonotype was detected ten times or more. DNA for the CDR3: TGTGCCAGCAGCTTAGATCCCCCGGACGTCCACAATGAGCAGTTCTTC. Its translation: CASSLDPPDVHNEQFF. This chain joins TRBV11-2 and TRBJ2-1; no reliable D call. Germline loops: CDR1 SGHAT, CDR2 FQNNGV. V lost 0 bases and J 5 bases, leaving 14 bases between the germline ends. CDR3 length: 16 residues.

The chain links TRBV20-1 to TRBJ2-1, with D maybe TRBD1 (5 bases). Germline CDR1 and CDR2: DFQATT and SNEGSKA (reference sequence). V was pared by 5 bases and J by 3 bases, with 14 bases between. The CDR3 has 14 residues. CDR3 sequence (DNA): TGCAGTGCTTTATTACCGCAGGGCTACAATGAGCAGTTCTTC. Amino acid sequence: CSALLPQGYNEQFF.

This clonotype occurred a few times. This chain connects TRBV4-2 to TRBJ2-7, with D perhaps TRBD1 (5 bases). Trimming shortened V by 3 bases and J by 5 bases, and 20 bases separated the two germline ends. Germline CDR1 and CDR2: LGHNA and YNFKEQ. This CDR3 is 16 amino acids long. The CDR3 is CASSQNLQGLGHEQYF. In nucleotides, the CDR3 is TGTGCCAGCAGCCAGAATCTCCAGGGTTTGGGGCACGAGCAGTACTTC.

The rearrangement joins TRBV28 to TRBJ1-2; D not certain. The CDR3 contains 13 residues. The V and J ends lost 10 bases and 0 bases respectively, with 12 bases between them. Germline assignment: CDR1 MDHEN and CDR2 SYDVKM. The CDR3 here is CATEAGSNYGYTF. Written as DNA, the CDR3 is TGTGCCACCGAAGCGGGGTCTAACTATGGCTACACCTTC.

This clonotype showed up many times. The chain joins TRBV15 to TRBJ1-1; 9 bases are shared with TRBD1. V gave up 0 bases and J gave up 10 bases; unmatched junction bases: 9. The CDR3 sequence is 15 residues long. Germline V lookup: CDR1 LNHNV, CDR2 YYDKDF (reference sequence). CDR3 bases: TGTGCCACCAGCAGAGATGGGACAGGGCTAGACGGAGCTTTCTTT. It codes for CATSRDGTGLDGAFF.

The rearrangement joins TRBV5-1 to TRBJ2-7; possible D gene TRBD1, 6 bases. This CDR3 contains 14 residues. The germline CDR1 and CDR2 sequences are SGHRS and YFSETQ. V gave up 0 bases and J gave up 5 bases, with 12 bases separating them. As DNA, the CDR3 is TGCGCCAGCAGCTTGGGGACAGCGAATGACGAGCAGTACTTC. It codes for CASSLGTANDEQYF.

The table lists this clonotype with a few counts. The genes are TRBV9 and TRBJ2-7; 8 nucleotides match TRBD2. The CDR3 has 14 amino acids. Germline V gene data show CDR1 as SGDLS and CDR2 as YYNGEE. V gave up 0 bases and J gave up 6 bases; unmatched junction bases: 5. The CDR3 region is CASSVGSGSGEQYF. As DNA, the CDR3 is TGTGCCAGCAGCGTAGGAAGCGGGAGCGGCGAGCAGTACTTC.

In DNA form, the CDR3 reads TGTGCCATCAGTGAGGAAGCTAGGCAAGAGACCCAGTACTTC. This encodes CAISEEARQETQYF. V gene TRBV10-3 combines with J gene TRBJ2-5; D gene uncertain. Germline V lookup: CDR1 ENHRY, CDR2 SYGVKD. The CDR3 is 14 residues long. V was cut by 2 bases and J by 2 bases, with 9 bases left in between.

This clonotype appeared many times. The chain recombines TRBV3-1 with TRBJ1-2; weak D call: TRBD1 (5 bases). The V end lost 0 bases, the J end lost 5 bases, and 10 bases lay between the germline ends. The germline CDR1 and CDR2 sequences are LGHDT and YNNKEL (reference sequence). The CDR3 has 14 residues. For the CDR3, the DNA is TGTGCCAGCAGCCAAGACATCAAGGGGTATGGCTACACCTTC. The encoded protein is CASSQDIKGYGYTF. Variable domain in full (rest from reference TRBV3-1 and TRBJ1-2): DTAVSQTPKYLVTQMGNDKSIKCEQNLGHDTMYWYKQDSKKFLKIMFSYNNKELIINETVPNRFSPKSPDKAHLNLHINSLELGDSAVYFCASSQDIKGYGYTFGSGTRLTVV.

J is TRBJ1-1 and V is TRBV9; D may be TRBD1 (5 bases). The germline CDR1 and CDR2 sequences are SGDLS and YYNGEE. The CDR3 has 14 amino acids. The V and J ends lost 4 bases and 6 bases respectively, with 16 bases between them. This chain's CDR3 is CASSPRDNGAEAFF. CDR3 nucleotides: TGTGCCAGCAGCCCCAGGGATAATGGGGCTGAAGCTTTCTTT. The whole variable domain, remainder taken from reference TRBV9 and TRBJ1-1, is DSGVTQTPKHLITATGQRVTLRCSPRSGDLSVYWYQQSLDQGLQFLIQYYNGEERAKGNILERFSAQQFPDLHSELNLSSLELGDSALYFCASSPRDNGAEAFFGQGTRLTVV.

V and J are TRBV12-3 or TRBV12-4 and TRBJ1-5; perhaps TRBD1 as D (6 bases). The CDR3 sequence is 14 residues long. Trimming cost V 5 bases and J 3 bases, with 11 bases left between them. The CDR3 sequence is CASSPGTTNQPQHF. CDR3 DNA sequence: TGTGCCAGCAGTCCCGGGACAACCAATCAGCCCCAGCATTTT.

Many counts were recorded for this clonotype. The rearrangement links TRBV18 to TRBJ2-5; unclear D gene. Trimming cost V 2 bases and J 2 bases, with 18 bases left between them. Germline V gene sequence: CDR1 KGHSH, CDR2 LQKENI. CDR3 length: 17 amino acids. The CDR3 sequence: CASSPASLQRWQETQYF. CDR3 DNA: TGTGCCAGCTCACCAGCGAGTCTCCAAAGGTGGCAAGAGACCCAGTACTTC.

The chain has TRBV24-1 and TRBJ2-2; perhaps D is TRBD1 or TRBD2 (5 bases each). Germline values: CDR1 KGHDR, CDR2 SFDVKD. The CDR3 runs to 18 residues. Deletions cut 1 base from V and 5 bases from J, with 19 bases between. The CDR3 spells CATSDLRPEGTITGELFF. CDR3 sequence (DNA): TGTGCCACCAGTGATTTACGACCTGAAGGGACCATAACCGGGGAGCTGTTTTTT.

This clonotype appeared a few times. The chain employs TRBV10-3 and TRBJ2-3; D is perhaps TRBD2 (7 bases). The ends were cut back, 5 bases at V and 0 bases at J, with 12 bases in the middle. Germline V CDR1 and CDR2: ENHRY, SYGVKD. The CDR3 covers 15 residues. The CDR3 spells CAISNGGASTDTQYF. CDR3 in DNA: TGTGCCATCAGTAATGGGGGGGCTAGCACAGATACGCAGTATTTT.

This clonotype showed up many times. The chain combines TRBV12-3 or TRBV12-4 with TRBJ2-1; TRBD2 aligns across 8 bases. V shed 8 bases and J 3 bases; nucleotides not matched to a gene: 3. This CDR3 has 13 residues. CDR3 nucleotide sequence: TGTGCCAGCCAGGGGACTAGCTACAATGAGCAGTTCTTC. Translated: CASQGTSYNEQFF.

This clonotype has a count of ten or more. The chain couples TRBV29-1 to TRBJ2-3; D may be TRBD1 or TRBD2 (5 bases each). The V and J ends lost 7 bases and 5 bases respectively, with 16 bases between them. Germline V gene sequence: CDR1 SQVTM, CDR2 ANQGSEA. The CDR3 covers 13 residues. The CDR3 coding sequence is TGCAGCGCCCGGGACGGGACGATAGATACGCAGTATTTT. Its translation is CSARDGTIDTQYF.

A few counts support this clonotype. The chain uses TRBV11-2 and TRBJ2-2; the D is unclear. In germline, CDR1 is SGHAT, CDR2 FQNNGV. V was clipped by 0 bases and J by 1 base, with 15 bases between them. This CDR3 spans 18 amino acids. CDR3: CASSLELWASQNTGELFF. CDR3 coding DNA: TGTGCCAGCAGCTTAGAATTGTGGGCTAGTCAGAACACCGGGGAGCTGTTTTTT.

This clonotype was counted many times. The chain employs TRBV4-3 and TRBJ2-7; 13 positions match TRBD2. Germline V lookup: CDR1 LGHNA, CDR2 YSLEER. Trimming took 0 bases from V and 2 from J; bases not matched to a gene: 7. This CDR3 has 18 amino acids. The CDR3 reads CASSQDRTSGSFAYEQYF. The DNA of the CDR3 is TGCGCCAGCAGCCAAGATCGGACTAGCGGGAGTTTCGCCTACGAGCAGTACTTC.

This rearrangement joins TRBV4-2 to TRBJ2-5, with D perhaps TRBD1 (6 bases). V was cut by 5 bases and J by 3 bases, with 13 bases left in between. The V gene's germline CDR1 is LGHNA and CDR2 YNFKEQ. CDR3 length: 14 residues. In DNA form, the CDR3 reads TGTGCCAGCAGCGAGGGCCCAGGGGAAGAGACCCAGTACTTC. This gives the protein CASSEGPGEETQYF.

This clonotype was detected many times. The rearrangement joins TRBV20-1 to TRBJ2-1; D possibly corresponds to TRBD2 (6 bases). The V end lost 0 bases, the J end lost 6 bases, and 15 bases lay between the germline ends. Germline CDR1 and CDR2: DFQATT and SNEGSKA (reference sequence). The CDR3 runs to 15 residues. The CDR3 region has the DNA TGCAGTGCTAGAGATCACGGGAGACGAGGCAATGAGCAGTTCTTC. Protein product: CSARDHGRRGNEQFF.

This clonotype has just a few counts. In DNA form, the CDR3 reads TGTGCCAGCAGTTTCAGGGGGCTCTCAGGCGAGCAGTACTTC. Translating it yields CASSFRGLSGEQYF. The chain combines TRBV12-3 or TRBV12-4 with TRBJ2-7, with TRBD1 identical over 8 bases. J gave up 6 bases and V 3 bases, and 7 bases lay outside the gene matches. This CDR3 has 14 residues.

In its sample, this clonotype was seen many times. The gene calls are TRBV12-3 or TRBV12-4 and TRBJ2-1; 8 bases line up with TRBD2. The CDR3 runs to 15 residues. Trimming cost V 6 bases and J 5 bases; bases outside gene matches: 9. The CDR3 sequence: CASSTLAVTNNEQFF. The CDR3 DNA follows: TGTGCCAGCAGCACACTAGCGGTGACTAACAATGAGCAGTTCTTC.